A single sample is the source of the 14 T cell receptor beta chains below, sequenced in a study of cytomegalovirus exposure and HLA in healthy donors. Primers for the PCR totalled 60 Vbeta and 13 Jbeta. Clones were read by immunoSEQ multiplex PCR, and TCRdb kept only the in-frame ones, dropping some. Of some 170,000 clones in the sample, 60% to 80% were seen once. Input material: PBMCs. All receptors derive from a man in his forties in good health and CMV-seropositive.

This clone was picked up one time. This chain joins TRBV2 and TRBJ1-6, with no clear D. CDR1 is SNHLY, CDR2 FYNNEI, per germline. The CDR3 is made up of 12 amino acids. Trimming took 2 bases from V and 9 from J, leaving 5 bases between them. DNA for the CDR3: TGTGCCAGCAGTGAACACATTTCACCCCTCCACTTT. It codes for CASSEHISPLHF. The variable domain in full, with the rest retrieved from reference TRBV2 and TRBJ1-6, is EPEVTQTPSHQVTQMGQEVILRCVPISNHLYFYWYRQILGQKVEFLVSFYNNEISEKSEIFDDQFSVERPDGSNFTLKIRSTKLEDSAMYFCASSEHISPLHFGNGTRLTVT.

This chain joins TRBV19 and TRBJ1-5; 7 bases fit TRBD1. Germline CDR1 LNHDA, CDR2 SQIVND (reference sequence). The V gene end was trimmed by 3 bases and the J gene end by 0 bases; junction bases not matched to a gene: 11. The CDR3 runs 18 residues. Here the CDR3 reads CASSIRTGGAVSNQPQHF. The CDR3 DNA follows: TGTGCCAGTAGTATCCGGACAGGTGGGGCCGTTAGCAATCAGCCCCAGCATTTT.

The rearrangement joins TRBV7-9 to TRBJ2-7; 14 positions match TRBD2. J gave up 6 bases and V 2 bases, and 12 bases lay outside the gene matches. This CDR3 comprises 18 residues. Germline CDR1 and CDR2: SEHNR and FQNEAQ (reference sequence). CDR3 DNA sequence: TGTGCCAGCAGCTTATATCCTGGGACTAGCGGGAGCTTGGGCGAGCAGTACTTC. Translated: CASSLYPGTSGSLGEQYF.

CDR3 in DNA: TGTGCCAGCAGCCGGTGGAGAGGTAGAGACTATGGCTACACCTTC. Its translation is CASSRWRGRDYGYTF. The J gene is TRBJ1-2, the V gene TRBV11-2; the D is unclear. Trimming removed 5 bases at V and 3 bases at J, with 16 bases between. CDR1 and CDR2 from the germline V gene are SGHAT and FQNNGV. CDR3 length: 15 residues.

The V and J genes are TRBV18 and TRBJ2-1; 10 bases line up with TRBD2. This CDR3 is 14 amino acids long. The ends lost 3 bases at V and 7 bases at J; junction bases unmatched: 3. Germline lookup yields CDR1 KGHSH and CDR2 LQKENI. The CDR3: CASSPGTSENEQFF. In nucleotides, the CDR3 is TGTGCCAGCTCACCCGGGACTAGCGAGAATGAGCAGTTCTTC.

CDR3 region: CASTIIRDRGGSGYTF. CDR3 nucleotides: TGTGCCAGCACTATAATCCGGGACAGGGGTGGCAGTGGCTACACCTTC. The chain employs TRBV2 and TRBJ1-2; 10 bases line up with TRBD1. CDR3 length: 16 residues. V gave up 7 bases and J gave up 7 bases; unmatched junction bases: 15. Germline CDR1 reads SNHLY; CDR2 reads FYNNEI.

This chain links TRBV9 with TRBJ2-7; possible D gene TRBD2, 7 bases. Trimming removed 5 bases from V and 6 bases from J, with 24 bases in between. This CDR3 has 16 residues. Germline CDR1 reads SGDLS; CDR2 reads YYNGEE. Here the CDR3 reads CASSLLGGGLRTEQYF. The CDR3 DNA reads as TGTGCCAGCAGTCTTCTCGGAGGGGGACTACGAACCGAGCAGTACTTC.

In DNA form, the CDR3 reads TGTGCCAGCAGCTTAGATTTCGCGGGAGGGATAGACGAGCAGTACTTC. It codes for CASSLDFAGGIDEQYF. V gene TRBV7-2 combines with J gene TRBJ2-7, with 9 nucleotides matching TRBD2. J lost 5 bases, V lost 1 base, and 9 bases had no gene match. Per the germline V gene, CDR1 is SGHTA and CDR2 is FQGNSA. The CDR3 totals 16 residues.

V usage is TRBV29-1 and J usage is TRBJ2-1; 14 nucleotides match TRBD2. CDR1 and CDR2 from the germline V gene are SQVTM and ANQGSEA. V gave up 6 bases and J gave up 6 bases; unmatched junction bases: 10. This CDR3 contains 16 residues. CDR3 nucleotide sequence: TGCAGCGTCTCCGGGACTAGCGGGAGAAGTGGCAATGAGCAGTTCTTC. Translated: CSVSGTSGRSGNEQFF.

This clone turned up a few times. The V call is TRBV11-2, the J call TRBJ2-7, with D unclear. This CDR3 has 15 amino acids. The V end was cut by 1 base, the J end by 6 bases, with 16 bases between. Germline V gene sequence: CDR1 SGHAT, CDR2 FQNNGV. The CDR3 DNA is TGTGCCAGCAGCTTAGCCGCCGGCGGATTAGGCGAGCAGTACTTC. It encodes CASSLAAGGLGEQYF. Full variable domain (missing parts from reference TRBV11-2 and TRBJ2-7): EAGVAQSPRYKIIEKRQSVAFWCNPISGHATLYWYQQILGQGPKLLIQFQNNGVVDDSQLPKDRFSAERLKGVDSTLKIQPAKLEDSAVYLCASSLAAGGLGEQYFGPGTRLTVT.

The chain couples TRBV2 to TRBJ1-2; 7 positions match TRBD1. Germline V gene data show CDR1 as SNHLY and CDR2 as FYNNEI. This CDR3 is built from 12 residues. V shed 7 bases and J 8 bases; nucleotides not matched to a gene: 7. CDR3 DNA sequence: TGTGCCAGCAAGCAGGGGGAAGGCGGCTACACCTTC. It codes for CASKQGEGGYTF.

The V gene is TRBV6-4, the J gene TRBJ1-1; TRBD1 is a possible D gene (5 bases). Trimming shortened V by 2 bases and J by 4 bases, and 8 bases separated the two germline ends. The germline V gene has CDR1 MRHNA and CDR2 SNTAGT. CDR3 length: 13 residues. The CDR3 DNA reads as TGTGCCAGCAGTGACAGGGGCGCCACTGAAGCTTTCTTT. This encodes CASSDRGATEAFF.

The chain couples TRBV11-2 to TRBJ2-1; D unresolved. V shed 0 bases and J shed 3 bases, with 9 bases lying between them. The germline V gene encodes CDR1 SGHAT and CDR2 FQNNGV. This CDR3 is built from 15 residues. CDR3 sequence (DNA): TGTGCCAGCAGCTTAGAATACGCGATCTACAATGAGCAGTTCTTC. It codes for CASSLEYAIYNEQFF.

The genes are TRBV27 and TRBJ2-7; TRBD2 is a possible D gene (5 bases). This CDR3 spans 14 amino acids. CDR1 and CDR2 from the germline V gene are MNHEY and SMNVEV (reference sequence). The V gene lost 6 bases and the J gene lost 2 bases, with 14 bases spanning the gap. The CDR3 DNA reads as TGTGCCAGCAGCCGAGCGGTTCATCCCTACGAGCAGTACTTC. Its protein product is CASSRAVHPYEQYF.